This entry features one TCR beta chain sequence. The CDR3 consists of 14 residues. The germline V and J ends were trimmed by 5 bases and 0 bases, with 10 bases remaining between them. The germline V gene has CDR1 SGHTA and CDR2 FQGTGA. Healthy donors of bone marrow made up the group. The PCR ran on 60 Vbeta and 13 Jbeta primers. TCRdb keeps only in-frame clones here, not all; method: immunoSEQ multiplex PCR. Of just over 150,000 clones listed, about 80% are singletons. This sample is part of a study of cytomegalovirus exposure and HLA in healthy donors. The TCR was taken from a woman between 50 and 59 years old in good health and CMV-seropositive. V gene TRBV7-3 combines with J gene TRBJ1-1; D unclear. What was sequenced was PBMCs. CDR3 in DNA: TGTGCCAGCAGCCTCACTGGGCTGAACACTGAAGCTTTCTTT. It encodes CASSLTGLNTEAFF.